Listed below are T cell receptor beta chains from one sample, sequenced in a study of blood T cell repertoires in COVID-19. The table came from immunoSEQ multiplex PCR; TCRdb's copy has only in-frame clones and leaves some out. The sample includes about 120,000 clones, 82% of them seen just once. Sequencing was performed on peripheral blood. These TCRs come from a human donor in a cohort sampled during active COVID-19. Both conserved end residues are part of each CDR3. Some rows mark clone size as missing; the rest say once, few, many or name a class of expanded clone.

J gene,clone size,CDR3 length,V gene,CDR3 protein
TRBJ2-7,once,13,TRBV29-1,CSATGTASLEQYF
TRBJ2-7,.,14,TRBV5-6,CASSLVQGVGEQYF
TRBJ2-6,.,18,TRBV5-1,CASSLAPRGSSGANVLTF
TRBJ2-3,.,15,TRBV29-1,CSVFGERGVADTQYF
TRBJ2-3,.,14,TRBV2,CASSLIRNTDTQYF
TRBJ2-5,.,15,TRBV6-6,CASSYLISVQETQYF
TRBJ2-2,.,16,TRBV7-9,CASSPAPAGGIGELFF
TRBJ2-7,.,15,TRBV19,CASSLGLDVIYEQYF
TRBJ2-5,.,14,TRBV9,CASSATGTEETQYF
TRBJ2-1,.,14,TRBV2,CASIGQGMYNEQFF
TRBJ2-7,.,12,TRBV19,CASSFRTYEQYF
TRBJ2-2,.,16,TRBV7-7,CASSLVSGVPTGELFF
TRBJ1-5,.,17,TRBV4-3,CASSQARGDGNNQPQHF
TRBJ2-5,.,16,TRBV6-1,CASSESSGVLQETQYF
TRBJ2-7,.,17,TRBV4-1,CASSQDGASGGTYEQYF
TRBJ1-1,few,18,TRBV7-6,CASSSIRRRGSPGTEAFF
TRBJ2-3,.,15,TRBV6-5,CASSKPQGAADTQYF
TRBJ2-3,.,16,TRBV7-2,CASSFLSGGPTDTQYF
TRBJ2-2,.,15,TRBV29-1,CSVEIGQSNTGELFF
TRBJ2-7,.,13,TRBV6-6,CASSPTGWSEQYF
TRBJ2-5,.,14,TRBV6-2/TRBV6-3,CASSPFDLQETQYF
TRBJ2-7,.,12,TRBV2,CASSERTYEQYF
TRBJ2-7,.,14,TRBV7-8,CASSLEGTGREQYF
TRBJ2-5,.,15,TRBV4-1,CASSQADTQAETQYF
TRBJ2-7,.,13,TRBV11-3,CASSEHRDSEQYF
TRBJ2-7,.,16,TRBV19,CASSIVAGASSYEQYF
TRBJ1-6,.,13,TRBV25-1,CASTQGGNSPLHF
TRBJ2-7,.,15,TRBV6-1,CASSEMWESSYEQYF
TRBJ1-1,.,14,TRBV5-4,CASSWGVGNTEAFF
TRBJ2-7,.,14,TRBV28,CASSLGTVRYEQYF
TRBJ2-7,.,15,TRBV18,CASSPARGGSYEQYF
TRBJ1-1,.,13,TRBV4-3,CASSQVRNTEAFF
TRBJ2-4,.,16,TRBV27,CASSLQINLAKNIQYF
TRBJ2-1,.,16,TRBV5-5,CASSLVAGASYNEQFF
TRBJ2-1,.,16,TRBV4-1,CASSPQVRGVYNEQFF
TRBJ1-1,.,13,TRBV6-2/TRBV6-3,CASSYLGSQRAFF
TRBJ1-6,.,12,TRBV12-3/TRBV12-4,CASSSLNSPLHF